This T cell receptor (beta chain) was sequenced during a study of identical twins. Study-level points and caveats: The study drew conclusions from cross-sectional statistical analysis, not from following the same donors.

Germline-derived CDR1 and CDR2 are DFQATT and SNEGSKA (reference sequence). The CDR3 spans 15 residues. V gave up 3 bases and J gave up 5 bases, with 19 bases separating them. This clonotype was picked up a small number of times. Antigen unknown. Template switching added a universal primer binding site, and final cDNA carried unique molecular identifiers. One entry per CDR3 protein, called by TCRdb with MiXCR from the 5' RACE reads. The table shows about 390,000 distinct CDR3 sequences, with about 10% occurring only once. This chain joins TRBV20-1 and TRBJ2-5; D perhaps matches TRBD2 (6 bases). The source material was naive T cells sorted from blood. The TCR originated in a woman between 45 and 60 years old in good health. The CDR3 sequence is CSASYTLALGETQYF. The DNA of the CDR3 is TGCAGTGCTAGTTATACTCTAGCGTTAGGGGAGACCCAGTACTTC.